The T cell receptor (beta chain) under discussion was sequenced for a study of PD-1 blockade in classical Hodgkin lymphoma (dated by TCRdb to 2020 to 2021). Some background on the complete study: Nivolumab dosing was 3 mg/kg intravenously every 2 weeks, continuing until either disease progression or unacceptable toxicity. The study used CyTOF and TCR beta sequencing to define a peripheral blood immune signature of response to PD-1 blockade in classical Hodgkin lymphoma.

Overall study results and their limits: Lower diversity was observed in patients in whom nivolumab was started less than 1 year after ASCT, and these patients were excluded from later analyses so that confounding by immune reconstitution would be avoided. A significant rise by C4D1 was seen in CD4+ but not CD8+ TCR diversity (p=0.0027 vs p=0.16), with the rise being most apparent in complete responders (p=0.02). Trial patients with a complete response had baseline diversity similar to that of newly diagnosed patients, while partial responders and progressors had significantly lower diversity. The study was limited to a single clinical trial cohort, and causes of repertoire differences, possibly disease activity or prior therapy, remained undefined. Baseline TCR diversity was reported to be lower in newly diagnosed patients than in healthy donors, and even lower in relapsed/refractory patients.

As concerns this clone: Its antigen target is currently unknown. Per-nucleotide qualities are absent, and no much larger clonotype sits a single base away.

The time point label here, explained by the study, means: cycle 4 day 1 (C4D1), after five to seven weeks of nivolumab. Every trial patient had relapsed following autologous stem cell transplantation, and prior brentuximab vedotin exposure was what differed among cohorts A, B and C. The trial cohort comprised a few dozen patients with relapsed/refractory classical Hodgkin lymphoma whose best overall responses were complete response, partial response or progressive disease. Trial patients were treated with single-agent nivolumab in the multi-cohort phase II CheckMate 205 trial. An independent review committee assessed best overall response by applying the 2007 International Working Group response criteria. Trial PBMCs were collected immediately before nivolumab initiation (C1D1) and during therapy at cycle 2 day 1 and cycle 4 day 1. Peripheral blood was collected in 8 mL Vacutainer Cell Preparation Tubes, from which PBMCs were isolated by centrifugation and then cryopreserved.

The Qiagen DNeasy kit was used to extract genomic DNA both from unsorted PBMCs and from the negatively selected CD4+ and CD8+ fractions. Using primers that anneal to V and J segments, immunoSEQ multiplex PCR amplified the TCR beta CDR3 regions. A synthetic immune receptor repertoire was used to minimize amplification bias, and remaining bias was computationally removed after sequencing. The authors' pipeline ran thus. Custom Python scripts were used to quantify repertoire diversity as the Shannon entropy index. The unsorted, CD4+ and CD8+ repertoires were each analyzed separately, with the exception of combined analyses, where CD4+ and CD8+ sequences were merged in silico. A clone counted as expanded when the clone's frequency after treatment rose at least 2-fold relative to C1D1, and clones undetected at baseline were given a pseudocount of 0.5. Singleton clones were defined as clones with 0 or 1 copy at C1D1, and non-singleton clones were defined as clones with 2 or more copies. Clones expanded in unsorted samples were assigned a CD4+, CD8+ or unknown annotation through matching of protein sequences in sorted samples from the same patient. Diversity changes from C1D1 to C4D1 were tested in paired samples using Wilcoxon tests. TCRdb re-hosts the immuneACCESS table, in-frame sequences only. Its copies lack some clones; in the studies checked, an unresolved V gene accounts for under half of them, and the cause for the rest is not known. The D gene and trimming were derived from the DNA, and the V and J assignments and clone size from that table. The sample table lists over 60,000 clones, approximately 92% of them with a count of one. The ten largest clones capture roughly 8% of the sample.

For CDR1 and CDR2, the germline V gene lists SGDLS and YYNGEE. The junction shows trimming of 0 bases on V and 3 bases on J, plus 13 bases between the germline ends. The CDR3 starts with the cysteine, ends with the phenylalanine, and has 16 residues. CDR3 DNA is the only sequence kept; it has 48 bases, read in frame from the first base. This chain is built from TRBV9 and TRBJ1-3; no D gene call is confident. The receptor comes from a human donor with classical Hodgkin lymphoma. The specimen comprised peripheral blood mononuclear cells (PBMCs), sampled before the fourth cycle of nivolumab. CDR3 protein: CASSVGNPADGNTIYF. The nucleotides are TGTGCCAGCAGCGTAGGAAACCCGGCTGATGGAAACACCATATATTTT.